This T cell receptor (beta chain) is from a study of cytomegalovirus exposure and HLA in healthy donors. The CDR3 contains 14 residues. With 2 bases removed from V and 2 bases from J, the gap between germline ends came to 9 bases. CDR1 and CDR2 (germline): SGHAT, FQDESV (reference sequence). PCR employed 60 Vbeta and 13 Jbeta primers. Method: immunoSEQ multiplex PCR; TCRdb's copy keeps in-frame clones and lacks some. The data contain some 110,000 clones, approximately 70% of them singletons. This clone occurred once. The sequencing input was PBMCs. The source is a man aged 30 to 45 in good health and CMV-seropositive. This rearrangement joins TRBV11-1 to TRBJ1-1, with a weak D call TRBD1 (6 bases). The CDR3 region is CASSLIGGNTEAFF. The CDR3 coding sequence is TGTGCCAGCAGCTTAATAGGGGGTAACACTGAAGCTTTCTTT.